This T cell receptor beta chain appears in the sequencing data of a study of T-cell reconstitution after alpha-beta-depleted transplantation in children. Notes on the study in general: T-cell numbers and diversity, one year after transplant, stemmed largely from T cells that were newly produced. For some patients, TCRbeta diversity was high at day 60 because of recipient T cells and thymic progenitors that survived. Where alpha-beta T cells came from about two months after transplant was reportedly several hundred expanded graft clones.

The library targeted TCRbeta and was prepared with unique molecular identifiers. TCRdb processed the PCR reads anew with MiXCR; each CDR3 protein has one entry. The sample shows approximately 400,000 distinct CDR3 sequences, 15% to 20% of them seen only once. CDR1 and CDR2 (germline): SGHRS, YFSETQ. The V gene end was trimmed by 4 bases and the J gene end by 3 bases; junction bases not matched to a gene: 4. There are 15 residues in the CDR3. To note about this clonotype: The antigen is not known.

The rearrangement joins TRBV5-1 to TRBJ2-2; 9 nucleotides agree with TRBD1. The source material was PBMCs, mostly from graft donor cells, sampled 360 days after TCRalphabeta/CD19-depleted stem cell transplant. The receptor was isolated from a boy less than two years old who had a stem cell transplant for Wiskott-Aldrich syndrome, so the T cells may come from the graft donor. This CDR3 is CASSLRTGDTGELFF. CDR3 sequence (DNA): TGCGCCAGCAGCCTCCGGACAGGGGACACCGGGGAGCTGTTTTTT.